This TCR beta chain was retrieved from a study of blood T cell repertoires in COVID-19. Some clones are missing from TCRdb's copy, which holds only in-frame ones; the method was immunoSEQ multiplex PCR. The sample yields roughly 440,000 clones, about 87% seen once. Germline assignment: CDR1 MDHEN and CDR2 SYDVKM. V shed 5 bases and J shed 3 bases, with 16 bases lying between them. This CDR3 spans 15 amino acids. J is TRBJ1-2 and V is TRBV28; D is unresolved. The sample was peripheral blood. This receptor was taken from a woman in her forties or fifties with COVID-19, enrolled during active disease. CDR3 region: CASSGRGTVDYGYTF. DNA for the CDR3: TGTGCCAGCAGTGGACGGGGTACGGTGGACTATGGCTACACCTTC.